This T cell receptor beta chain was recorded in a study of early T cells in non-severe SARS-CoV-2 infection. Study overall: Sequencing of bulk RNA from unsorted whole blood was done, without chain pairing.

Individual cDNA molecules received unique molecular identifiers during library preparation. MiXCR was run by TCRdb on the 5' RACE reads, yielding one entry per CDR3 protein. The sample lists under 35,000 distinct CDR3 sequences; roughly 5.4% were seen once. This clonotype turned up a few times. V was pared by 2 bases and J by 5 bases, with 5 bases of the junction left unmatched. CDR3 size: 17 residues. Germline CDR1 MDHEN, CDR2 SYDVKM. Material for sequencing was whole blood. The V and J genes are TRBV28 and TRBJ2-3; TRBD2 matches 15 bases. The receptor comes from an adult who was a healthcare worker with PCR-confirmed SARS-CoV-2 infection or an uninfected control (not recorded which). CDR3 residues: CASSLTGLAGGRDTQYF. The CDR3 bases are TGTGCCAGCAGTTTAACGGGACTAGCGGGAGGAAGAGATACGCAGTATTTT.